This T cell receptor (beta chain) was found in a study of post-analysis software for immune sequencing data. Regarding the study as a whole: The authors found that F measure strongly co-clustered same-batch samples.

A word on this clonotype: What it binds is not known.

The authors incorporated unique molecular identifiers into the TCR beta cDNA libraries. One entry per CDR3 protein results from TCRdb running MiXCR on the PCR reads. The table shows under 200,000 distinct CDR3 sequences, with 36% occurring only once. CDR1 and CDR2 from the germline V gene are MDHEN and SYDVKM. V gave up 8 bases and J gave up 4 bases; unmatched junction bases: 13. The CDR3 extends over 17 amino acids. This chain joins TRBV28 and TRBJ2-1; 11 nucleotides match TRBD2. The material was blood, obtained after autologous hematopoietic stem cell transplantation. The sequence was obtained from a girl aged 10 to 17 with multiple sclerosis. The CDR3 DNA follows: TGTGCCAGCGGGGGGGGTAGCGGGAGGGCTTGGTACAATGAGCAGTTCTTC. Its protein product is CASGGGSGRAWYNEQFF.